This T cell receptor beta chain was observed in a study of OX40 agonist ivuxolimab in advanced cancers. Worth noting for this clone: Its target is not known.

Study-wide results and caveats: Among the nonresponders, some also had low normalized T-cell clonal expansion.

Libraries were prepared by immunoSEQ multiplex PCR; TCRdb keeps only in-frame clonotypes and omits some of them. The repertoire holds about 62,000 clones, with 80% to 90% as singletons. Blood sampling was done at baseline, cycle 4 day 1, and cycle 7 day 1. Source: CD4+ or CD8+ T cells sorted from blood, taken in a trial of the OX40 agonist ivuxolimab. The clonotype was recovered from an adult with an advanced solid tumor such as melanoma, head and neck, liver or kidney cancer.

Written as DNA, the CDR3 is TGTGCCACCAGCAGAGAAAAAAGGACAACCGGGAACACTGAAGCTTTCTTT. Translated: CATSREKRTTGNTEAFF. The rearrangement joins TRBV15 to TRBJ1-1; TRBD1 is a possible D gene (5 bases). Germline V gives CDR1 LNHNV, CDR2 YYDKDF (reference sequence). Trimming cost V 0 bases and J 1 base, with 15 bases left between them. CDR3 length: 17 amino acids.